This T cell receptor beta chain appears in the sequencing data of a study of CD8+ T cells in alopecia areata. Documented treatment: oral pan-JAK inhibitor, 5-10 mg twice daily. From alopecia areata patients, lesional scalp punch biopsies and peripheral blood were collected. Isolation of CD4+ and CD8+ T cells from PBMCs was achieved by sorting. Comment on this clone: As yet, its antigen is unknown. Compared with germline, one end of the junction differs, possibly owing to a read error.

The authors extracted RNA and reverse transcribed it into cDNA as the sequencing template. Here immunoSEQ multiplex PCR was the method, and the copy in TCRdb shows in-frame clones only, minus some. The data contain 150,000 to 200,000 clones, approximately 60% of them seen just once; the ten biggest clones take up approximately 15%. The germline V gene has CDR1 SGHTA and CDR2 FQGTGA. CDR3 length equals 15 residues. Notes on the study in general: Especially in alopecia totalis/universalis, lesional scalp showed greater clonality than normal scalp did. Uncertainty remains about how baseline CD8+ expansion links to response, with one nonresponder.

This material consisted of CD4+ T cells sorted from blood, taken at week 24, from a patient treated with tofacitinib. The chain couples TRBV7-3 to TRBJ2-7, with D maybe TRBD2 (5 bases). The TCR originated in a human donor with alopecia areata. CDR3 amino acids: CASSSQPGSSYEQCF. As DNA, the CDR3 is TGTGCCAGCAGCTCCCAACCGGGGAGCTCCTACGAGCAGTGCTTC.